This TCR beta chain was found in a study of beta chain features in type 1 diabetes. Sequenced material consisted of expressed TCRB transcripts (all of the isolated RNA was reverse transcribed). Generated by immunoSEQ multiplex PCR, the TCRdb table keeps only in-frame clones and is missing some. The sample shows about 650,000 clones, roughly 12% of them seen only once. This clone was seen more than once but under ten times. Its specificity is unknown. A heparinised blood draw that averaged roughly 110 mL was obtained once from each donor. V was trimmed by 0 bases and J by 7 bases, leaving 25 bases between them. CDR1 and CDR2 (germline): SGHRS, YFSETQ. The CDR3 extends over 19 amino acids. Study-level findings and limits: At VDJ recombination sites, type 1 diabetes patients had fewer insertions and more deleted nucleotides. Relative to healthy donors, patients appeared to have naive, central memory and Treg TCRB repertoires that were more similar. There was a moderate but significant shortening of TCRB CDR3s in all four CD4+ subsets of Type 1 diabetes patients.

The receptor comes from a man aged 25-45 years with type 1 diabetes. Sequenced sample: naive CD4+ T cells from blood. This sequence joins TRBV5-1 and TRBJ2-2; D may be TRBD1 (6 bases). The DNA of the CDR3 is TGCGCCAGCAGCTTGGACGTTACAGGGTCCCGTTTGTACTTCGGGGAGCTGTTTTTT. This sequence encodes CASSLDVTGSRLYFGELFF.